This is a list of T cell receptor beta chains from one sample in a study of shared T cell receptors in the human thymus. Sequencing used immunoSEQ multiplex PCR; TCRdb keeps in-frame clones, though not all of them. The sample yields some 700,000 clones, around nine tenths seen once. The same data also contributed to another study, on human thymus T cells.

The sample was thymocytes. These receptors originate from a boy less than two years old with a congenital heart defect. The CDR3 runs from the conserved cysteine through the conserved F or W. D genes are given only for firm matches. Not all rows give a size; the values are once, few, many and, for expanded clones, a class.

j_call clone_size v_call d_call cdr3_nt cdr3_aa
TRBJ2-7 NA TRBV5-5 TRBD1 TGTGCCAGCAGCTCGGGCCCAAGAGGGGGCGGCCACCCCTCCTACGAGCAGTACTTC CASSSGPRGGGHPSYEQYF
TRBJ1-3 NA TRBV27 NA TGTGCCAGCAGTTTAAGTGCCAGGGGCTCCCTCTCTGGAAACACCATATATTTT CASSLSARGSLSGNTIYF
TRBJ1-1 NA TRBV30 TRBD1 TGTGCCTGGGAGGATATCCGACAGGGACTGAACACTGAAGCTTTCTTT CAWEDIRQGLNTEAFF
TRBJ2-7 NA TRBV27 TRBD1 TGTGCCAGCAGTTTTAACGGACAGGGAGTCTACGAGCAGTACTTC CASSFNGQGVYEQYF
TRBJ2-7 NA TRBV27 TRBD2 TGTGCCAGCAGCCGGGAGGTTATGGCCTACGAGCAGTACTTC CASSREVMAYEQYF
TRBJ1-2 NA TRBV9 NA TGTGCCAGCAGCGCCGGCAAGGGGGGGACGAACTATGGCTACACCTTC CASSAGKGGTNYGYTF
TRBJ2-3 NA TRBV15 NA TGTGCCACCAGCGAGAGGGGGTCGTCCACAGATACGCAGTATTTT CATSERGSSTDTQYF
TRBJ2-7 NA TRBV27 TRBD1 TGTGCCAGCAGTCACTCGCTCACCGGGACAGGGTACGAGCAGTACTTC CASSHSLTGTGYEQYF
TRBJ1-3 NA TRBV10-3 NA TGTGCCATCATGGACAACACCCTCTCTGGAAACACCATATATTTT CAIMDNTLSGNTIYF
TRBJ2-5 NA TRBV7-9 TRBD2 TGTGCCAGCAGCTTAGGTTCGGGCGGGAGGGCCTCTCAGGAGACCCAGTACTTC CASSLGSGGRASQETQYF
TRBJ2-7 NA TRBV9 TRBD2 TGTGCCAGCAGCTTTCAACCCGGGACTAGCGGGCCAACCTACGAGCAGTACTTC CASSFQPGTSGPTYEQYF
TRBJ2-7 NA TRBV18 TRBD1 TGTGCCAGCTCGCCCCCCGGGACAGGGGCCTACGAGCAGTACTTC CASSPPGTGAYEQYF
TRBJ1-5 NA TRBV19 NA TGTGCCAGTACTGGGACATCCTATAGCAATCAGCCCCAGCATTTT CASTGTSYSNQPQHF
TRBJ1-5 NA TRBV10-1 NA TGCGCCAGACCAGGGACAAACTATAGCAATCAGCCCCAGCATTTT CARPGTNYSNQPQHF
TRBJ2-7 NA TRBV10-1 NA TGCGCCAGCAGTGTAACGGGAGATGGGTACGAGCAGTACTTC CASSVTGDGYEQYF
TRBJ1-2 NA TRBV4-2 NA TGTGCCAGCAGCCAAGATAAGGGGGACCCGAGAGGCTACACCTTC CASSQDKGDPRGYTF
TRBJ1-5 NA TRBV5-4 NA TGTGCCAGCAGCTTATCGGGGTTTAGTCAGCCCCAGCATTTT CASSLSGFSQPQHF
TRBJ2-7 NA TRBV6-5 NA TGTGCCAGCAGCCCCAGGGTAAGCGAAAAAAGAGAGCAGTACTTC CASSPRVSEKREQYF
TRBJ2-7 few TRBV11-1 NA TGTGCCAGCAGCTCACGGACGAACAGGAACTCCTACGAGCAGTACTTC CASSSRTNRNSYEQYF
TRBJ2-1 NA TRBV7-2 NA TGTGCCAGCAGCTTAGAAGGAGTCAGTCTCTATGAGCAGTTCTTC CASSLEGVSLYEQFF
TRBJ2-2 NA TRBV27 NA TGTGCCAGCACACAGGCCAGGGTGTCCGGGGAGCTGTTTTTT CASTQARVSGELFF
TRBJ2-7 NA TRBV5-6 NA TGTGCCAGCAGCTTGGTGGAGGGGTTCTCCTACGAGCAGTACTTC CASSLVEGFSYEQYF
TRBJ2-1 NA TRBV4-3 TRBD1 TGCGCCAGCAGCCCCCGGGACAGGGGGTGCAATGAGCAGTTCTTC CASSPRDRGCNEQFF
TRBJ2-1 NA TRBV4-2 NA TGTGCCAGCAGCCACGAGGTGGGGGGTGAGCAGTTCTTC CASSHEVGGEQFF
TRBJ1-1 NA TRBV11-3 NA TGTGCCAGCAGGCGGACACAACTGAACACTGAAGCTTTCTTT CASRRTQLNTEAFF
TRBJ1-5 once TRBV12-5 NA TGTGCTAGTGGGACCCCGGGGGGAAACAATCAGCCCCAGCATTTT CASGTPGGNNQPQHF
TRBJ2-7 once TRBV28 TRBD1 TGTGCCAGCAGCTTAGCTTACAGGGGGCAGTCCTACGAGCAGTACTTC CASSLAYRGQSYEQYF
TRBJ2-7 NA TRBV2 NA TGTGCCAGCGGCCCGGGAACTACGACCTACGAGCAGTACTTC CASGPGTTTYEQYF
TRBJ2-1 NA TRBV27 TRBD2 TGTGCCAGCAGTCGGACTAGCGGGAGGGAGCACAATGAGCAGTTCTTC CASSRTSGREHNEQFF
TRBJ2-1 NA TRBV19 TRBD1 TGTGCCAGTAGTATTGCCCCTCGGACAGGAGGACACAATGAGCAGTTCTTC CASSIAPRTGGHNEQFF
TRBJ2-5 NA TRBV21-1 NA TGTGCCAGCAGCAAAGCGACGGACAGGGGGGAGACCCAGTACTTC CASSKATDRGETQYF
TRBJ2-7 NA TRBV27 TRBD1 TGTGCCAGCAGACTTTCGACAGGGCGGACTGACGAGCAGTACTTC CASRLSTGRTDEQYF
TRBJ1-5 NA TRBV30 TRBD1 TGTGCCTGGAGTCGTACAGGGGGCGAACAGCCCCAGCATTTT CAWSRTGGEQPQHF
TRBJ1-2 NA TRBV14 NA TGTGCCAGCACCTCGGACAGTGGAAGTTATGGCTACACCTTC CASTSDSGSYGYTF
TRBJ2-1 NA TRBV6-4 NA TGTGCCAGCAGTGACGGTAGCGTACCAAGAAGTGAGCAGTTCTTC CASSDGSVPRSEQFF
TRBJ1-3 few TRBV2 NA TGTGCCAGCTGCAAACAGGGTTCAGGAAACACCATATATTTT CASCKQGSGNTIYF
TRBJ2-7 NA TRBV4-3 NA TGCGCCAGCAGCCAAGATCCCGGAGGGGAGTCGCGGGACGAGCAGTACTTC CASSQDPGGESRDEQYF
TRBJ1-1 NA TRBV28 NA TGTGCCAGCAGTTCGCGCGGGATGAACACTGAAGCTTTCTTT CASSSRGMNTEAFF
TRBJ2-7 NA TRBV28 NA TGTGCCAGCAGTTCCATTAGCGGAAGCTCCTACGAGCAGTACTTC CASSSISGSSYEQYF
TRBJ2-7 NA TRBV15 NA TGTGCCACCAGCAGAGATCAAACAGGGTATAACTACGAGCAGTACTTC CATSRDQTGYNYEQYF
TRBJ2-5 NA TRBV28 NA TGTGCCAGCAGTCCCCGACTAGGGGGGGGCGAGACCCAGTACTTC CASSPRLGGGETQYF
TRBJ2-7 NA TRBV2 NA TGTGCCAGCAGTGGCGCCCACCCCGAGACTGGGGCTCTCTTCGAGCAGTACTTC CASSGAHPETGALFEQYF
TRBJ2-2 NA TRBV7-7 NA TGTGCTAGCAGCTTAGGGAAAAGAGGGACACGGAACACCGGGGAGCTGTTTTTT CASSLGKRGTRNTGELFF
TRBJ2-1 few TRBV7-2 TRBD2 TGTGCCAGCAGCTTCCCCAGGACTAGCCACAGCTCCTACAATGAGCAGTTCTTC CASSFPRTSHSSYNEQFF
TRBJ2-7 few TRBV19 TRBD1 TGTGCCAGTAGTACCGGGACAGGGGGCTCCTACGAGCAGTACTTC CASSTGTGGSYEQYF
TRBJ2-3 NA TRBV5-6 TRBD2 TGTGCCAGCAGCTTGGCCCCCCGGGAGGGTGCAGATACGCAGTATTTT CASSLAPREGADTQYF
TRBJ1-2 NA TRBV2 NA TGTGCCAGCAGAGGGTGGGCAGGGCGCACTAACTATGGCTACACCTTC CASRGWAGRTNYGYTF
TRBJ2-1 NA TRBV25-1 TRBD2 TGTGCCAGCAGTTTAGCGGGGACTTACAATGAGCAGTTCTTC CASSLAGTYNEQFF
TRBJ2-5 NA TRBV13 TRBD1 TGTGCCAGCAGCTTAGTCGGCAGGGGGCCGGAGACCCAGTACTTC CASSLVGRGPETQYF